Shown below are 25 T cell receptor beta chains from a single sample sequenced in a study of blood T cell repertoires in COVID-19. Produced via immunoSEQ multiplex PCR; TCRdb's table is partial and in-frame only. The sample records tens of thousands of clones, less than 85% being singletons. The sequenced sample consisted of peripheral blood. The origin of the receptors is a woman in her forties or fifties with active or convalescent COVID-19.

V usage is TRBV7-9 and J usage is TRBJ1-4; 7 bases are shared with TRBD1. With 4 bases clipped from V and 5 bases from J, the junction kept 4 bases outside the gene matches. Germline V CDR1 and CDR2: SEHNR, FQNEAQ (reference sequence). The CDR3 is made up of 14 amino acids. The CDR3: CASSSGQLNEKLFF. The CDR3 DNA reads as TGTGCCAGCAGCTCGGGACAGTTAAATGAAAAACTGTTTTTT.

The chain links TRBV27 to TRBJ1-5; D is uncertain. This CDR3 contains 13 residues. Per the germline V gene, CDR1 is MNHEY and CDR2 is SMNVEV (reference sequence). V was trimmed by 3 bases and J by 4 bases, leaving 7 bases between them. CDR3 amino acids: CASSFSANQPQHF. For the CDR3, the DNA is TGTGCCAGCAGTTTCAGCGCTAATCAGCCCCAGCATTTT.

V usage is TRBV11-2 and J usage is TRBJ2-1, with 7 positions matching TRBD2. The germline gives CDR1 SGHAT, CDR2 FQNNGV. J gave up 1 base and V 5 bases, and 17 bases lay outside the gene matches. CDR3 size: 19 residues. Here the CDR3 DNA reads TGTGCCAGCAGCGCTTCCCGGGACTATGGGGTGAGATCCTACAATGAGCAGTTCTTC. This sequence encodes CASSASRDYGVRSYNEQFF.

The chain couples TRBV29-1 to TRBJ2-1, with D possibly being TRBD2 (7 bases). This CDR3 is 14 amino acids long. Germline values: CDR1 SQVTM, CDR2 ANQGSEA. Trimming removed 8 bases at V and 5 bases at J, with 19 bases between. This CDR3 reads CSTEGGGWDNEQFF. CDR3 in DNA: TGCAGCACCGAGGGAGGGGGATGGGACAATGAGCAGTTCTTC.

The V call is TRBV18, the J call TRBJ1-2; tentative D call: TRBD1 (6 bases). Germline assignment: CDR1 KGHSH and CDR2 LQKENI. The CDR3 length is 16 residues. V lost 2 bases and J 3 bases, leaving 16 bases between the germline ends. CDR3 bases: TGTGCCAGCTCACCATCTGCCGGGGGGCGAGACTATGGCTACACCTTC. As protein: CASSPSAGGRDYGYTF.

This chain uses TRBV10-3 with TRBJ2-1, with 7 bases aligning to TRBD2. The germline CDR1 and CDR2 sequences are ENHRY and SYGVKD. This CDR3 has 13 amino acids. Trimming removed 5 bases from V and 9 bases from J; junction bases left unmatched: 7. DNA of the CDR3: TGTGCCATCAGTTATGGGACTACCAGTGAGCAGTTCTTC. This codes for CAISYGTTSEQFF.

The J gene is TRBJ2-3, the V gene TRBV7-6, with D hard to call. The CDR3 spans 15 residues. CDR1 and CDR2 from the germline V gene are SGHVS and FNYEAQ. Trimming cost V 2 bases and J 2 bases, with 11 bases left between them. In nucleotides, the CDR3 is TGTGCCAGCAGCTTACGTGGGCCAAACACAGATACGCAGTATTTT. It specifies CASSLRGPNTDTQYF.

The chain links TRBV19 to TRBJ2-3; TRBD1 might be the D (6 bases). CDR3 size: 13 residues. The V gene lost 10 bases and the J gene lost 1 base, with 12 bases spanning the gap. CDR1 and CDR2 (germline): LNHDA, SQIVND (reference sequence). The CDR3 region has the DNA TGTGCCACCGAAGGGGGTGGCACAGATACGCAGTATTTT. This sequence encodes CATEGGGTDTQYF.

In this sample, this clone turned up once. The rearrangement joins TRBV27 to TRBJ2-1; no reliable D call. Germline V gene lookup returns CDR1 MNHEY and CDR2 SMNVEV (reference sequence). CDR3 size: 14 residues. Trimming left V 3 bases short and J 8 bases short, with 14 bases between. CDR3 protein: CASSFRSSGDEQFF. As DNA, the CDR3 is TGTGCCAGCAGTTTCCGTAGCTCCGGCGATGAGCAGTTCTTC.

V and J are TRBV28 and TRBJ1-1; 7 bases agree with TRBD1. The germline V gene has CDR1 MDHEN and CDR2 SYDVKM. V shed 6 bases and J 7 bases; nucleotides not matched to a gene: 14. The CDR3 length is 15 residues. The CDR3 bases are TGTGCCAGCAGCCCTTCAGGGGGACAGTCTGATGAAGCTTTCTTT. It yields the protein CASSPSGGQSDEAFF.

The V and J genes are TRBV19 and TRBJ2-3, with a weak D call TRBD1 (6 bases). Deletions cut 2 bases from V and 5 bases from J, with 8 bases between. Germline V gene data show CDR1 as LNHDA and CDR2 as SQIVND (reference sequence). This CDR3 has 13 amino acids. CDR3 sequence reads: CASSINREDTQYF. The CDR3, as DNA: TGTGCCAGTAGTATAAACAGGGAAGATACGCAGTATTTT.

The chain joins TRBV7-9 to TRBJ1-4; TRBD1 agrees at 7 bases. Trimming removed 5 bases from V and 8 bases from J; junction bases left unmatched: 8. CDR1 is SEHNR, CDR2 FQNEAQ, per germline (reference sequence). The CDR3 is 14 residues long. CDR3 loop: CASSPGTVGEKLFF. The CDR3 DNA reads TGTGCCAGCAGCCCCGGGACAGTCGGCGAAAAACTGTTTTTT.

The CDR3 sequence: CASSLVGEGETQYF. CDR3 DNA: TGTGCCAGCAGCTTAGTTGGGGAGGGTGAGACCCAGTACTTC. The chain links TRBV7-9 to TRBJ2-5; 7 bases match TRBD2. Germline V gene sequence: CDR1 SEHNR, CDR2 FQNEAQ (reference sequence). The CDR3 contains 14 residues. J lost 5 bases, V lost 1 base, and 4 bases had no gene match. The complete variable domain, with remaining parts taken from reference TRBV7-9 and TRBJ2-5, reads DTGVSQNPRHKITKRGQNVTFRCDPISEHNRLYWYRQTLGQGPEFLTYFQNEAQLEKSRLLSDRFSAERPKGSFSTLEIQRTEQGDSAMYLCASSLVGEGETQYFGPGTRLLVL.

This clone was counted many times. The chain combines TRBV6-5 with TRBJ1-5, with TRBD1 as a possible D gene (6 bases). Per the germline V gene, CDR1 is MNHEY and CDR2 is SVGAGI. Trimming shortened V by 9 bases and J by 0 bases, and 15 bases separated the two germline ends. The CDR3 has 15 residues. The CDR3 DNA is TGTGCCAGTCTCGGACAGTTATATAGCAATCAGCCCCAGCATTTT. This codes for CASLGQLYSNQPQHF.

V and J are TRBV11-2 and TRBJ1-1; possible D gene TRBD1, 5 bases. From germline, CDR1 is SGHAT and CDR2 FQNNGV. There are 12 residues in the CDR3. The V end lost 6 bases, the J end lost 6 bases, and 11 bases lay between the germline ends. DNA of the CDR3: TGTGCCAGCAGTTCAGGGTTACCTGAAGCTTTCTTT. This codes for CASSSGLPEAFF.

The rearrangement joins TRBV5-1 to TRBJ1-2, with D perhaps matching TRBD1 (6 bases). V was clipped by 4 bases and J by 7 bases, with 17 bases between them. CDR3 length: 14 residues. From germline, CDR1 is SGHRS and CDR2 YFSETQ. Here the CDR3 DNA reads TGCGCCAGCAGCCTGGCTTGGACAGACTCTGGCTACACCTTC. It translates to CASSLAWTDSGYTF.

The chain carries TRBV4-1 and TRBJ1-4; D is unclear. The V gene lost 3 bases and the J gene lost 6 bases, with 17 bases spanning the gap. Germline CDR1 MGHRA, CDR2 YSYEKL. The CDR3 sequence is 16 residues long. The CDR3 here is CASSHVWVQGDEKLFF. DNA for the CDR3: TGCGCCAGCAGCCATGTATGGGTCCAAGGAGATGAAAAACTGTTTTTT.

This clone was counted once. The chain has TRBV6-5 and TRBJ2-3, with D perhaps TRBD2 (5 bases). CDR3 length equals 14 residues. CDR1 is MNHEY and CDR2 is SVGAGI in the germline V gene. The V end lost 2 bases, the J end lost 2 bases, and 8 bases lay between the germline ends. CDR3 in amino acids: CASSYKRNTDTQYF. CDR3 DNA: TGTGCCAGCAGTTACAAGCGGAACACAGATACGCAGTATTTT.

The gene calls are TRBV5-6 and TRBJ2-7; 11 bases agree with TRBD2. Germline CDR1 is SGHDT and CDR2 is YYEEEE. This CDR3 spans 15 amino acids. V shed 4 bases, J shed 3 bases, and the junction held 6 bases outside the gene matches. CDR3 sequence reads: CASSGTSGRVYEQYF. CDR3 sequence (DNA): TGTGCCAGCAGCGGTACTAGCGGGAGAGTCTACGAGCAGTACTTC.

This clone was picked up one time. The chain recombines TRBV15 with TRBJ1-5, with D unresolved. Germline values: CDR1 LNHNV, CDR2 YYDKDF (reference sequence). The CDR3 runs 14 residues. With 5 bases removed from V and 0 bases from J, the gap between germline ends came to 8 bases. The CDR3 spells CATSLRYSNQPQHF. Written as DNA, the CDR3 is TGTGCCACCAGCTTACGGTATAGCAATCAGCCCCAGCATTTT.

The chain carries TRBV27 and TRBJ2-7; D may be TRBD2 (6 bases). The germline V and J ends were trimmed by 5 bases and 3 bases, with 11 bases remaining between them. The CDR3 spans 13 residues. CDR1 and CDR2 (germline): MNHEY, SMNVEV (reference sequence). The CDR3 region has the DNA TGTGCCAGCAGTGTCGGGACTTACTACGAGCAGTACTTC. This translates into CASSVGTYYEQYF.

This chain links TRBV29-1 with TRBJ2-1, with D unclear. Between the trimmed V and J ends, which lost 3 bases and 5 bases, there was a span of 11 bases. The CDR3 covers 13 residues. Germline loops: CDR1 SQVTM, CDR2 ANQGSEA. CDR3 loop: CSVDWAIDNEQFF. CDR3 DNA: TGCAGCGTTGATTGGGCCATCGACAATGAGCAGTTCTTC.

The rearrangement links TRBV5-1 to TRBJ2-1; TRBD1 aligns across 8 bases. This CDR3 contains 15 residues. CDR1 is SGHRS and CDR2 is YFSETQ in the germline V gene. Trimming at V came to 0 bases and at J to 7 bases, leaving 6 bases not matched to a gene. This CDR3 is CASSLGQGWANEQFF. The DNA of the CDR3 is TGCGCCAGCAGCTTGGGACAGGGGTGGGCTAATGAGCAGTTCTTC.

The chain carries TRBV7-8 and TRBJ2-6; TRBD2 aligns across 8 bases. CDR1 is SGHVS, CDR2 FQNEAQ, per germline. Trimming cost V 3 bases and J 0 bases; bases outside gene matches: 10. The CDR3 spans 19 residues. Written as DNA, the CDR3 is TGTGCCAGCAGCTTGACTAGCGCGAAACTGATCTCTGGGGCCAACGTCCTGACTTTC. This sequence encodes CASSLTSAKLISGANVLTF.

This clone was counted a few times. V and J are TRBV7-8 and TRBJ1-5, with D unclear. The CDR3 extends over 16 amino acids. The germline CDR1 and CDR2 sequences are SGHVS and FQNEAQ. V lost 1 base to trimming and J lost 6 bases, with 16 bases between them. CDR3 protein: CASSLGQVGVGQPQHF. CDR3 nucleotides: TGTGCCAGCAGCTTAGGGCAGGTGGGCGTCGGTCAGCCCCAGCATTTT.